This TCR beta chain was captured in a study of CD8+ T cells in alopecia areata. Isolated RNA was reverse transcribed into cDNA used as the sequencing template. Repertoires were generated with immunoSEQ multiplex PCR, while TCRdb's copy carries only in-frame clones and drops some. Of over 250,000 clones detected, around 64% appear once; the ten largest clones hold about 0.93%. In this sample, this clone turned up a few times. Its matching antigen is unknown. Noted treatment: oral pan-JAK inhibitor, 5-10 mg twice daily. With 4 bases clipped from V and 4 bases from J, the junction kept 10 bases outside the gene matches. CDR3 length: 16 residues. The V gene's germline CDR1 is KGHSH and CDR2 LQKENI. Study-wide results and caveats: In scalp and blood during tofacitinib, many expanded lesional clones persisted.

The chain carries TRBV18 and TRBJ2-3; 8 bases match TRBD1. This receptor was taken from a human donor with alopecia areata. Sequencing used CD4+ T cells sorted from blood, obtained between weeks 51 and 52, from a patient treated with tofacitinib. The CDR3 region has the DNA TGTGCCAGCTCACTTGATGGACAGGGAGGCGCAGATACGCAGTATTTT. Translated: CASSLDGQGGADTQYF.